Listed below are T cell receptor beta chains from one sample, sequenced in a study of early stage breast cancer tumors. Measured with immunoSEQ multiplex PCR; TCRdb has only the in-frame clones, and not every one. This sample yields about 28,000 clones, of which around three quarters are seen a single time; over 9.5% belongs to the top ten. The sample comprised blood. These receptor sequences come from a person aged 55-75 years with breast cancer. The CDR3 runs from the conserved cysteine through the conserved F or W. Each record gives: J gene, clone size, V gene, D gene, CDR3 protein. A D gene is named only where the DNA matches it firmly. Only some rows state a clone size, as once, few, many or a class for expanded clones.

>TRBJ1-5|NA|TRBV5-8|NA
CASSLGRLTAQHF
>TRBJ2-7|NA|TRBV5-1|NA
CASSLGWGRSYEQYF
>TRBJ1-4|NA|TRBV11-2|TRBD1
CASSYAGGSEKLFF
>TRBJ2-7|NA|TRBV7-2|NA
CASSLSWRVGSYEQYF
>TRBJ1-1|NA|TRBV9|NA
CASSEIPSGTEAFF
>TRBJ2-7|NA|TRBV5-8|NA
CASSLAVSEQYF
>TRBJ2-2|NA|TRBV6-4|TRBD1
CASSGQGDTGELFF
>TRBJ2-5|once|TRBV29-1|NA
CSVGGGRGGQETQYF
>TRBJ2-7|NA|TRBV15|TRBD2
CATSRGGRRGGSSYEQYF
>TRBJ1-4|NA|TRBV27|TRBD1
CASSRQGATNEKLFF
>TRBJ1-5|NA|TRBV7-9|TRBD1
CASSSRDREDQPQHF
>TRBJ2-1|NA|TRBV7-2|NA
CASSSGSYNEQFF
>TRBJ2-5|NA|TRBV18|NA
CASSPLGGQETQYF
>TRBJ1-5|few|TRBV6-5|NA
CASSPLTGRDQPQHF
>TRBJ1-4|NA|TRBV30|NA
CAWSTGTINEKLFF
>TRBJ1-5|NA|TRBV27|NA
CASRRGSSNQPQHF
>TRBJ1-2|NA|TRBV27|TRBD1
CASSLGRGSYGYTF
>TRBJ1-1|NA|TRBV18|NA
CASSPGADTEAFF
>TRBJ1-5|NA|TRBV30|NA
CAWSVSSPGRSQPQHF
>TRBJ2-7|NA|TRBV11-3|TRBD2
CASSLVAGGVHEQYF
>TRBJ2-7|NA|TRBV4-2|NA
CASSYDPGSPRHEQYF
>TRBJ1-5|NA|TRBV20-1|NA
CSARGGQPQHF
>TRBJ2-7|NA|TRBV7-6|TRBD2
CASSPREGHSYEQYF
>TRBJ1-1|NA|TRBV7-3|TRBD1
CASRGQLNTEAFF
>TRBJ2-7|NA|TRBV18|TRBD2
CASSPSGGSYEQYF
>TRBJ1-3|NA|TRBV5-1|TRBD1
CASSSGTAGNTIYF
>TRBJ2-1|few|TRBV29-1|NA
CSVAHQRTINEQFF
>TRBJ2-2|NA|TRBV10-3|TRBD2
CAISSSGSENTGELFF
>TRBJ2-5|NA|TRBV29-1|NA
CSVHRVGETQYF
>TRBJ2-1|NA|TRBV4-3|TRBD2
CASSPGIKREASYNEQFF
>TRBJ1-2|NA|TRBV6-6|TRBD1
CASAETRDRVGGYTF
>TRBJ2-1|NA|TRBV11-3|NA
CASSLDSSSYNEQFF
>TRBJ2-3|NA|TRBV5-1|TRBD2
CASSWGLAGGRDTQYF
>TRBJ1-4|few|TRBV29-1|TRBD1
CSVREQGVVEKLFF
>TRBJ2-7|NA|TRBV5-6|NA
CASSLQGRNFYEQYF
>TRBJ2-5|NA|TRBV5-5|TRBD1
CASSLPSSGTGLRETQYF
>TRBJ2-5|NA|TRBV5-6|TRBD1
CASGGTGLQETQYF
>TRBJ2-3|NA|TRBV5-1|TRBD2
CASSLARLAGLTDTQYF
>TRBJ1-2|NA|TRBV6-1|TRBD1
CASSENRGRDGYTF
>TRBJ1-2|NA|TRBV19|NA
CASKQGEYGYTF
>TRBJ1-3|NA|TRBV29-1|NA
CSAAGVSGNTIYF
>TRBJ2-7|few|TRBV2|TRBD2
CASRGGLVYHEQYF
>TRBJ2-6|once|TRBV7-9|NA
CASSSIRRDSGANVLTF
>TRBJ1-2|NA|TRBV6-5|NA
CASSSDNMGGYTF
>TRBJ1-1|NA|TRBV10-3|TRBD1
CAINQGASTEAFF
>TRBJ1-5|NA|TRBV7-8|TRBD1
CASSPTLTGASNQPQHF
>TRBJ1-1|once|TRBV30|NA
CAWSVGRGDTEAFF
>TRBJ2-7|NA|TRBV27|TRBD1
CASSFYSDRGTYEQYF
>TRBJ1-5|NA|TRBV19|TRBD1
CASSIPAGGNQPQHF
>TRBJ1-1|once|TRBV9|TRBD1
CASSVETGGTEAFF